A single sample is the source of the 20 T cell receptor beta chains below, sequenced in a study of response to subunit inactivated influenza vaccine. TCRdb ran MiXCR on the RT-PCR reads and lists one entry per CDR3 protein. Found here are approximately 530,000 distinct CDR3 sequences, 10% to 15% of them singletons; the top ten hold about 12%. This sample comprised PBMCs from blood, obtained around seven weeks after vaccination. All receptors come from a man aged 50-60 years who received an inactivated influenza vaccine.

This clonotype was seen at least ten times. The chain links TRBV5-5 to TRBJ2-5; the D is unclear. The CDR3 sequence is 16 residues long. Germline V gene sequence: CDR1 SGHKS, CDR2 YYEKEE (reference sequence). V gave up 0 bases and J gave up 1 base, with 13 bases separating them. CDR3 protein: CASSLVVSSLQETQYF. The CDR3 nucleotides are TGTGCCAGCAGCTTGGTAGTCAGTTCTCTCCAAGAGACCCAGTACTTC.

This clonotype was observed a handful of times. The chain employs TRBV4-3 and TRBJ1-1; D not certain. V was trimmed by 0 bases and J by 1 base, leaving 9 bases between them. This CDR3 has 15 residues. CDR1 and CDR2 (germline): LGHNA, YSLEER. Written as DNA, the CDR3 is TGCGCCAGCAGCCAAGACTGGCGGAAGAACACTGAAGCTTTCTTT. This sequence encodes CASSQDWRKNTEAFF.

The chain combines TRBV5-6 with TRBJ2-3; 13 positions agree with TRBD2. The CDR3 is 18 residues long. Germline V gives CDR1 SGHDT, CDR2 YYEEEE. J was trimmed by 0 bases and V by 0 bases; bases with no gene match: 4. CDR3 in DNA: TGTGCCAGCAGCTTGGGACTAGCGGGGGGAACTAGCACAGATACGCAGTATTTT. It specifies CASSLGLAGGTSTDTQYF.

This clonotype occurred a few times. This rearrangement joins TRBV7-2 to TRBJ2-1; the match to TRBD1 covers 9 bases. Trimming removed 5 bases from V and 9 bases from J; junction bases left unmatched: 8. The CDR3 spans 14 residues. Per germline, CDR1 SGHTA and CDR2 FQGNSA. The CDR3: CASSPGTGFIEQFF. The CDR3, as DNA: TGTGCCAGCAGCCCCGGGACAGGGTTCATTGAGCAGTTCTTC.

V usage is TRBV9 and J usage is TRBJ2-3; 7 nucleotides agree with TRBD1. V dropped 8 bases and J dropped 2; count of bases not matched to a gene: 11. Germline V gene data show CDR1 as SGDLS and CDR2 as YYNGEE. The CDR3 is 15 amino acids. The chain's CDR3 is CASLPGTDSTDTQYF. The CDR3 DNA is TGTGCCAGTTTGCCTGGGACAGACTCCACAGATACGCAGTATTTT. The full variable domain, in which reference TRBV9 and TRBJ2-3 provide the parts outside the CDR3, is DSGVTQTPKHLITATGQRVTLRCSPRSGDLSVYWYQQSLDQGLQFLIQYYNGEERAKGNILERFSAQQFPDLHSELNLSSLELGDSALYFCASLPGTDSTDTQYFGPGTRLTVL.

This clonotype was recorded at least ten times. The CDR3 loop reads CASSLQGTDYGYTF. The CDR3 region has the DNA TGCGCCAGCAGCTTACAGGGGACCGACTATGGCTACACCTTC. The chain is built from TRBV5-1 and TRBJ1-2, with 7 bases aligning to TRBD1. CDR1 is SGHRS, CDR2 YFSETQ, per germline. The junction had 4 bases not matched to a gene; V was cut back by 2 bases and J by 3 bases. The CDR3 is 14 residues long.

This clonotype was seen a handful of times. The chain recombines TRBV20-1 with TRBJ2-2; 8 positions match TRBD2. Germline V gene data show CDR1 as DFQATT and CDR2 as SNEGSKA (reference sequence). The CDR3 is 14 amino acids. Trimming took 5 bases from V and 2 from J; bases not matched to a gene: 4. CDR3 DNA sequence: TGCAGTGCTCCCGCGGGGGGAAACACCGGGGAGCTGTTTTTT. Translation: CSAPAGGNTGELFF.

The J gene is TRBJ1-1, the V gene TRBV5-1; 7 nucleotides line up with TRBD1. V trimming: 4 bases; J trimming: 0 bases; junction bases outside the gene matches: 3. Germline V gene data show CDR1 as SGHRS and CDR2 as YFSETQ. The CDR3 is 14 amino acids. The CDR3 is CASSKGTVNTEAFF. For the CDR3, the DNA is TGCGCCAGCAGCAAGGGGACAGTGAACACTGAAGCTTTCTTT.

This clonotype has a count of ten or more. CDR3 region: CASSLLIGEQFF. Here the CDR3 DNA reads TGTGCCAGCAGCTTATTGATCGGTGAGCAGTTCTTC. The gene calls are TRBV7-3 and TRBJ2-1, with D uncertain. Deletions cut 2 bases from V and 9 bases from J, with 8 bases between. The CDR3 has 12 amino acids. Per the germline V gene, CDR1 is SGHTA and CDR2 is FQGTGA.

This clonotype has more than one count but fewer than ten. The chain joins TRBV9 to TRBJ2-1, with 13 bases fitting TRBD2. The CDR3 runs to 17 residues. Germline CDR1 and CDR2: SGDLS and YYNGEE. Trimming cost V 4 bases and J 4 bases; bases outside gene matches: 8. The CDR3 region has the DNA TGTGCCAGCAGCACCGGACTAGCGGGAGAGTTTTACAATGAGCAGTTCTTC. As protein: CASSTGLAGEFYNEQFF.

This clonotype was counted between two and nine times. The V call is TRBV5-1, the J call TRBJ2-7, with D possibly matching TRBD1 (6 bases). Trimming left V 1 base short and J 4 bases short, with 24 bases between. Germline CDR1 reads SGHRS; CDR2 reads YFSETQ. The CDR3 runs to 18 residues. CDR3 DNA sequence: TGCGCCAGCAGCTTGTTACCCCGGACAGAGTACGGACGGTACGAGCAGTACTTC. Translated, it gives CASSLLPRTEYGRYEQYF.

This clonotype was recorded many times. The CDR3 region is CSADSLAEPNNEQFF. The CDR3 coding sequence is TGCAGTGCCGATAGTCTAGCGGAACCGAACAATGAGCAGTTCTTC. This rearrangement joins TRBV20-1 to TRBJ2-1, with 7 bases that match TRBD2. Germline V gives CDR1 DFQATT, CDR2 SNEGSKA (reference sequence). The CDR3 covers 15 residues. The ends lost 6 bases at V and 5 bases at J; junction bases unmatched: 13.

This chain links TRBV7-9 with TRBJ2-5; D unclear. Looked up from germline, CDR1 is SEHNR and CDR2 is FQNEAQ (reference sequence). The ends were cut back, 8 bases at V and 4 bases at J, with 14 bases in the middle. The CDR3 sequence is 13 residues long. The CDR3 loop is CASAVSTRETQYF. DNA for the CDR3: TGTGCCAGCGCCGTTTCTACAAGAGAGACCCAGTACTTC. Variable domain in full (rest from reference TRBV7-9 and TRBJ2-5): DTGVSQNPRHKITKRGQNVTFRCDPISEHNRLYWYRQTLGQGPEFLTYFQNEAQLEKSRLLSDRFSAERPKGSFSTLEIQRTEQGDSAMYLCASAVSTRETQYFGPGTRLLVL.

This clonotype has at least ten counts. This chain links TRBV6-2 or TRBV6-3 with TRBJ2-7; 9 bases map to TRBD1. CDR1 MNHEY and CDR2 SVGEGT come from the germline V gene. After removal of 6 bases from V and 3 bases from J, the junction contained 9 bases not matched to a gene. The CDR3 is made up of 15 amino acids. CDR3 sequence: CASSPPGQGGYEQYF. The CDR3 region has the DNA TGTGCCAGCAGCCCGCCGGGACAGGGCGGCTACGAGCAGTACTTC.

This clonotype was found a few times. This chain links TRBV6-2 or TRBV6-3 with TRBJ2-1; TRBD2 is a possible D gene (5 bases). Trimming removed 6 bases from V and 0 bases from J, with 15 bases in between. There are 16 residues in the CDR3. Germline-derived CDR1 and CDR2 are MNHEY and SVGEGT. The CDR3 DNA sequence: TGTGCCAGCAGACCCCTACTAGTGCTCTCCTACAATGAGCAGTTCTTC. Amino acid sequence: CASRPLLVLSYNEQFF.

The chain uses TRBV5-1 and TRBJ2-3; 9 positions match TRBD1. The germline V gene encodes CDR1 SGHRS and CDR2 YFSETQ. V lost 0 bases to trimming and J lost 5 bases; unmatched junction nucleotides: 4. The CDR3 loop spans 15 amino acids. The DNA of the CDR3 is TGCGCCAGCAGCTTGGACAGGGGGCGGATAGATACGCAGTATTTT. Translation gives CASSLDRGRIDTQYF.

In DNA form, the CDR3 reads TGTGCCAGCAGTTTTCTGGCAGGGGCCTACGAGCAGTACTTC. Translation gives CASSFLAGAYEQYF. The chain uses TRBV12-3 or TRBV12-4 and TRBJ2-7; D possibly corresponds to TRBD1 (6 bases). V shed 3 bases and J shed 2 bases, with 11 bases lying between them. CDR3 size: 14 residues.

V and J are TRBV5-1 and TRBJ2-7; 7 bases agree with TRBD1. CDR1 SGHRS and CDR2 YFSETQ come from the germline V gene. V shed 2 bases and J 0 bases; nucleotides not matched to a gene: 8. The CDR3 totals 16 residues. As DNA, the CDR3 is TGCGCCAGCAGCTTCCGGACAGGCCCAACCTCCTACGAGCAGTACTTC. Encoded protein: CASSFRTGPTSYEQYF.

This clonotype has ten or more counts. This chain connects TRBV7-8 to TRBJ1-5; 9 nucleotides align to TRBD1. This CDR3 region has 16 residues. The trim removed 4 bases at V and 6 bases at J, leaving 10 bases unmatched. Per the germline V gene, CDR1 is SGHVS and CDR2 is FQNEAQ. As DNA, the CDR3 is TGTGCCAGCAGCTCATATAGGACAGGGGAGCTTCAGCCCCAGCATTTT. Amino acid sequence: CASSSYRTGELQPQHF.

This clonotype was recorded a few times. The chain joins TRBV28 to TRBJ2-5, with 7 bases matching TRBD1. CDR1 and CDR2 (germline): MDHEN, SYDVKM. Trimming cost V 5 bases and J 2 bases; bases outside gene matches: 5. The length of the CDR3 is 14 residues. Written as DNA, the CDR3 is TGTGCCAGCAGTCCAGACAGGGAACAAGAGACCCAGTACTTC. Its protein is CASSPDREQETQYF.